This TCR beta chain was captured by sequencing in a study of T-cell memory formation after mild COVID-19. This clonotype was recorded many times. At one boundary the junction diverges from the germline segment, which might be a read error. In TCRdb, the 5' RACE reads were re-called with MiXCR into one record per CDR3 protein. The sample shows approximately 430,000 distinct CDR3 sequences, more than 20% of them seen only once. This CDR3 contains 13 residues. Germline V gene data show CDR1 as SGHRS and CDR2 as YFSETQ. The sequencing input was PBMCs or a T cell subset sorted from them (not recorded which). The receptor was derived from an adult woman who had mild COVID-19 (a few samples of this study predate the infection). Cell type and time point are not known. The J gene is TRBJ2-7, the V gene TRBV5-1, with D perhaps TRBD1 (6 bases). CDR3 amino acids: CASSLTGSYEQYF. The DNA of the CDR3 is TGTGCCAGCAGTTTGACAGGTTCCTACGAGCAGTACTTC. Drawing the rest from reference TRBV5-1 and TRBJ2-7, the complete variable domain is KAGVTQTPRYLIKTRGQQVTLSCSPISGHRSVSWYQQTPGQGLQFLFEYFSETQRNKGNFPGRFSGRQFSNSRSEMNVSTLELGDSALYLCASSLTGSYEQYFGPGTRLTVT.